This T cell receptor (beta chain) was found in a study of neoadjuvant anti-PD-1 for oral cavity cancer. Across the study: Non-progressing patients received a fourth nivolumab dose near day 43, then surgery on days 50-56.

Germline CDR1 SEHNR, CDR2 FQNEAQ (reference sequence). Trimming at V came to 5 bases and at J to 3 bases, leaving 11 bases not matched to a gene. The CDR3 extends over 17 amino acids. Libraries were prepared by immunoSEQ multiplex PCR; TCRdb keeps only in-frame clonotypes and omits some of them. The sample includes around 17,000 clones, about 59% seen only once; the top ten take around 2.5%. Findings and caveats of the study: After neoadjuvant nivolumab, PBMC T cell clonality was significantly higher in non-responders than responders.

The patients had HPV-negative, locally advanced oral cavity squamous cell carcinoma. This clone has more than one count but fewer than ten. Its antigen is not identified. Sequencing used PBMCs, obtained before nivolumab (anti-PD-1) treatment. The rearrangement uses TRBV7-9 and TRBJ2-2; 8 nucleotides line up with TRBD2. This TCR was sampled from a person aged 40 to 85 with oral cavity squamous cell carcinoma. CDR3 loop: CASSLLGVAGYTGELFF. CDR3 DNA: TGTGCCAGCAGCCTTCTGGGTGTAGCGGGGTACACCGGGGAGCTGTTTTTT.